This T cell receptor beta chain is from a study of T cell responses to AZD1222 COVID-19 vaccine (TCRdb year 2021). At the level of the whole study: TCR sequencing was performed for fewer than 250 trial participants, of whom some 200 were given two doses of AZD1222 and around 26 were given two doses of MenACWY control vaccine. Enrollment into the trials was organized by age into subgroups of 18-55, 56-69 and 70-plus years, and those subgroups contained roughly 140, 27 and 60 TCR-sequenced participants, respectively. Points the paper makes about the study in general: Participants were mostly white British and included more females than males, and it was suggested by the authors that clonal diversity may have been underestimated. The whole spike protein was spanned by vaccine-associated CD4 TCRs, and dominant responses were seen in regions 160-218 and 743-854. The 56-69-year group was small, and its depth increase did not reach significance, likely because of low power. A significant rise in spike-specific TCR breadth and depth was observed after two AZD1222 doses relative to day 0 and relative to MenACWY recipients. Nearly half of unique spike-specific TCRs reportedly recognized epitopes outside regions mutated in the B.1.351 and B.1.1.7 variants. Because no day 14 peak-response samples were available, the repertoires could be characterized only after the peak T cell response. Conclusions about previously exposed vaccinees are limited because only a handful of AZD1222 recipients were SARS-CoV-2 seropositive at baseline.

Notes on this clone: Its antigen has not been determined. Within one base of it there is no much larger clone, and no base qualities were kept.

The germline V gene encodes CDR1 SGHDN and CDR2 FVKESK. The cysteine opens and the phenylalanine closes a CDR3 of 14 amino acids. Left in the record is the CDR3 DNA by itself, 42 bases read in frame from the first base. The germline ends are 12 bases apart after V is trimmed by 0 bases and J by 7 bases. The CDR3 regions of human TCRbeta chains were analyzed by immunosequencing. For the original study's pipeline: TCRs in the repertoires were compared against a reference library of SARS-CoV-2-specific TCRs that had been generated with the MIRA antigen-specificity platform. Breadth meant the fraction of unique TCRs that were SARS-CoV-2-associated, whereas depth meant the fraction of total T cells that were SARS-CoV-2-associated. Using the MIRA data, each spike-specific TCR was mapped to the spike region that the TCR reacts to and placed in a CD4 or CD8 class. Log10-transformed breadth and depth values were compared by one-way ANOVA with Sidak's multiple comparisons tests. What TCRdb holds here is the immuneACCESS table cut down to in-frame rearrangements. Part of the clones is not present; checked against another copy, under half of the missing clones reflect an unresolved V gene, and the others are unexplained. V, J and clone size are those of that table, while D and trimming were read from the DNA. The sample has some 150,000 clones on record, 80% to 95% of them singletons. The ten largest clones add up to approximately 2.7% of the sample.

Reading the label with the study, this specimen's time point is: baseline before first vaccination. Per the publication, the treatment or condition label means: meningococcal conjugate vaccine given as trial control. Vaccinee samples were obtained from the UK trials COV001 and COV002, which included a single-blind randomized controlled phase 2/3 trial of AZD1222 (ChAdOx1 nCoV-19) in healthy adults. Trial participant PBMC samples were collected at day 0 and day 28 after the second dose for TCRbeta chain sequencing. The sequenced sample was peripheral blood, obtained on day 0 of MenACWY control vaccination. The chain is encoded by TRBV14 joined to TRBJ1-2, and perhaps TRBD1 as D gene, on 5 matching bases. This sequence was found in an adult in good health. The nucleotide sequence reads TGTGCCAGCAGCCAAGAATGGGGGTTAGGTGGCTACACCTTC. Protein translation: CASSQEWGLGGYTF.